This TCR beta chain was sequenced during a study of cytotoxic CD8 clonotypes in ibrutinib-treated CLL. Study-wide background: Partial response was seen in approximately 24 patients and complete response in 2; after median around 72 months, about 15 stayed remitted, roughly twelve progressed. Points from the study as a whole: Public clonotypes showed up rarely, and on treatment they shrank or held steady.

Of note for this clone: Antigen unknown.

TCRdb's table, derived via immunoSEQ multiplex PCR, lists solely in-frame clones and lacks some. Of 12,000 or so clones in the sample, around 62% are singletons; the top ten hold about 25%. The receptor was isolated from a human donor with chronic lymphocytic leukemia. Sequencing was performed on PBMCs, taken before ibrutinib treatment.

In nucleotides, the CDR3 is TGTGCCAGCAGTGAAGCGCAACTCAATGAGCAGTTCTTC. It is translated as CASSEAQLNEQFF. The chain recombines TRBV6-1 with TRBJ2-1; D is unclear. V was shortened by 0 bases and J by 6 bases, with 6 bases between the two germline ends. Germline CDR1 and CDR2: MNHNS and SASEGT. This CDR3 is 13 amino acids long.